Following are 13 T cell receptor beta chains from one sample sequenced in a study of CD8+ T cells in alopecia areata. RNA was extracted and reverse transcribed into cDNA as the sequencing template. TCRdb keeps only in-frame clones here, not all; method: immunoSEQ multiplex PCR. The repertoire includes 110,000 to 150,000 clones, approximately 50% of them detected once, and approximately 0.99% sits in the top ten. Sequencing was performed on CD4+ T cells sorted from blood, taken at week 0. Receptor source: a human donor with alopecia areata.

This chain joins TRBV29-1 and TRBJ1-1; D remains unclear. Trimming shortened V by 5 bases and J by 4 bases, and 17 bases separated the two germline ends. The germline gives CDR1 SQVTM, CDR2 ANQGSEA. The CDR3 extends over 14 amino acids. The CDR3 is CSVMGRLGSTEAFF. CDR3 nucleotide sequence: TGCAGCGTTATGGGCAGGCTGGGTAGCACTGAAGCTTTCTTT.

The gene calls are TRBV6-5 and TRBJ1-2, with D maybe TRBD1 (5 bases). V was pared by 5 bases and J by 5 bases, with 18 bases between. CDR1 is MNHEY, CDR2 SVGAGI, per germline. The CDR3 contains 15 residues. CDR3 amino acids: CASSVNRDVGYGYTF. The CDR3 DNA sequence: TGTGCCAGCAGTGTAAACCGGGACGTAGGTTATGGCTACACCTTC.

The chain is built from TRBV19 and TRBJ1-2; TRBD1 is a possible D gene (5 bases). The CDR3 consists of 13 residues. Germline values: CDR1 LNHDA, CDR2 SQIVND (reference sequence). Trimming took 6 bases from V and 7 from J, leaving 15 bases between them. The CDR3 DNA follows: TGTGCCAGTAGCTCGACAGTCCCCCGTGGCTACACCTTC. It yields the protein CASSSTVPRGYTF.

CDR3 region: CASSVGVGAQETQYF. The DNA of the CDR3 is TGTGCCAGCAGCGTAGGGGTAGGGGCGCAAGAGACCCAGTACTTC. J is TRBJ2-5 and V is TRBV9, with a tentative D call TRBD1 (5 bases). V was clipped by 0 bases and J by 2 bases, with 11 bases between them. The CDR3 extends over 15 amino acids. Germline V CDR1 and CDR2: SGDLS, YYNGEE.

The chain is built from TRBV2 and TRBJ1-1; D ambiguous. With 6 bases removed from V and 7 bases from J, the gap between germline ends came to 3 bases. The length of the CDR3 is 9 residues. Germline V gene lookup returns CDR1 SNHLY and CDR2 FYNNEI. Here the CDR3 reads CASRHEAFF. The CDR3 coding sequence is TGTGCCAGCAGGCATGAAGCTTTCTTT.

The chain couples TRBV5-1 to TRBJ2-7; 11 positions match TRBD1. Germline V gene data show CDR1 as SGHRS and CDR2 as YFSETQ. The CDR3 extends over 16 amino acids. The junction had 11 bases not matched to a gene; V was cut back by 4 bases and J by 5 bases. This chain's CDR3 is CASSPSRGQGVDEQYF. The DNA for the CDR3 is TGCGCCAGCAGCCCGAGTCGGGGACAGGGGGTAGACGAGCAGTACTTC.

There are a few counts of this clone. The rearrangement links TRBV29-1 to TRBJ2-2; TRBD1 aligns across 9 bases. CDR3 length equals 14 residues. The junction had 6 bases not matched to a gene; V was cut back by 4 bases and J by 6 bases. Looked up from germline, CDR1 is SQVTM and CDR2 is ANQGSEA. For the CDR3, the DNA is TGCAGCGTTGTCCGGGACAGGGTCCCCGGGGAGCTGTTTTTT. Protein product: CSVVRDRVPGELFF.

A single count supports this clone. The V and J genes are TRBV6-5 and TRBJ2-7; no firm D call. V was pared by 4 bases and J by 5 bases, with 12 bases between. Germline CDR1 and CDR2: MNHEY and SVGAGI. The CDR3 has 13 residues. CDR3 region: CASSSRIFHEQYF. In DNA, the CDR3 is TGTGCCAGCAGTTCCCGCATTTTCCACGAGCAGTACTTC.

This clone was recorded a few times. V usage is TRBV29-1 and J usage is TRBJ2-6, with a possible D match to TRBD1 (6 bases). In germline, CDR1 is SQVTM, CDR2 ANQGSEA. There are 18 residues in the CDR3. V dropped 2 bases and J dropped 0 bases, with 17 bases sitting between them. The chain's CDR3 is CSVEKGGRGSSGANVLTF. The CDR3 DNA reads TGCAGCGTTGAAAAGGGCGGCAGGGGAAGCTCTGGGGCCAACGTCCTGACTTTC.

This clone was recorded a few times. This chain links TRBV7-9 with TRBJ2-7; the D is unclear. This CDR3 is built from 14 residues. The germline gives CDR1 SEHNR, CDR2 FQNEAQ (reference sequence). V was clipped by 2 bases and J by 5 bases, with 13 bases between them. The CDR3 DNA reads as TGTGCCAGCAGCTTAAGCTTACGACCCAACGAGCAGTACTTC. Translated: CASSLSLRPNEQYF.

V gene TRBV7-2 combines with J gene TRBJ1-5; 7 nucleotides line up with TRBD1. From germline, CDR1 is SGHTA and CDR2 FQGNSA. This CDR3 is built from 15 residues. V shed 10 bases and J 1 base; nucleotides not matched to a gene: 10. The CDR3 DNA reads as TGTGCCACCTCCGATAGGGGGCTAAGCAATCAGCCCCAGCATTTT. Translated: CATSDRGLSNQPQHF.

V and J are TRBV28 and TRBJ2-7; D is perhaps TRBD2 (5 bases). CDR3 length equals 13 residues. Trimming pared 7 bases from V and 7 bases from J, leaving 17 bases between. Germline V gene data show CDR1 as MDHEN and CDR2 as SYDVKM. CDR3 DNA sequence: TGTGCCAGCACAGCAGGAGCTCCGGGGGAGCAGTACTTC. Translating gives CASTAGAPGEQYF.

The CDR3 is CSVEGSAGGLSYEQYF. Here the CDR3 DNA reads TGCAGCGTTGAAGGATCGGCGGGAGGGCTCTCCTACGAGCAGTACTTC. The rearrangement joins TRBV29-1 to TRBJ2-7, with 9 bases lining up with TRBD2. Germline CDR1 is SQVTM and CDR2 is ANQGSEA. With 1 base clipped from V and 0 bases from J, the junction kept 7 bases outside the gene matches. The CDR3 contains 16 residues.